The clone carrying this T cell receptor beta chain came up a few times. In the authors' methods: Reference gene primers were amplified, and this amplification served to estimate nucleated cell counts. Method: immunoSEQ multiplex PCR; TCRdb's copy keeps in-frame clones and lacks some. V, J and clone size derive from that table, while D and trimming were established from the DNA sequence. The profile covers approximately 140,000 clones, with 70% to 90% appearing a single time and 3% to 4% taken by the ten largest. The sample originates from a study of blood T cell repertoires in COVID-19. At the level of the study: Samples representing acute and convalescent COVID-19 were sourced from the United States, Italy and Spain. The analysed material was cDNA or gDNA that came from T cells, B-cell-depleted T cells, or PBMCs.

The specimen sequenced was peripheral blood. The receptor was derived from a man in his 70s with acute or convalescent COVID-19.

This chain's CDR3 is CASSFSGSNQPQHF. DNA of the CDR3: TGTGCCAGCAGCTTTTCCGGGAGCAATCAGCCCCAGCATTTT. V gene TRBV7-2 combines with J gene TRBJ1-5, with D unresolved. CDR1 and CDR2 (germline): SGHTA, FQGNSA. The CDR3 has 14 residues. V lost 3 bases, J lost 1 base, and 7 bases lay in between.